The text below deals with one TCR beta chain. This PCR relied on a set of 60 Vbeta primers and 13 Jbeta primers. TCRdb's copy holds only in-frame clones and misses some; the assay was immunoSEQ multiplex PCR. The sample lists some 150,000 clones; roughly three quarters were seen once. Though probably carrying unrecorded immune exposures, donors were nominally healthy at sampling. Germline CDR1 and CDR2: MNHNS and SASEGT. V gave up 2 bases and J gave up 1 base, with 20 bases separating them. The length of the CDR3 is 18 residues. This specimen comes from a study of cytomegalovirus exposure and HLA in healthy donors.

The sample comprised PBMCs. This TCR was sampled from a male donor in good health and CMV-seronegative. The V gene is TRBV6-1, the J gene TRBJ1-2; D is unresolved. The CDR3 sequence is CASSEPFKQLRDNYGYTF. The CDR3 region has the DNA TGTGCCAGCAGTGAACCCTTTAAACAGCTGCGAGATAACTATGGCTACACCTTC.